This TCR beta chain stems from a study of blood T cell repertoires in COVID-19. Produced via immunoSEQ multiplex PCR; TCRdb's table is partial and in-frame only. The sample includes about 140,000 clones, roughly 86% of them seen just once. Deletions cut 4 bases from V and 3 bases from J, with 12 bases between. The germline CDR1 and CDR2 sequences are LGHDT and YNNKEL (reference sequence). The CDR3 sequence is 15 residues long. The chain joins TRBV3-1 (or the pseudogene TRBV3-2) to TRBJ2-2; possibly TRBD2 for D (5 bases). The origin of this receptor is a man aged 50 to 60 with active or convalescent COVID-19. The sequenced sample consisted of peripheral blood. The CDR3 DNA sequence: TGTGCCAGCAGCCCGAGCGAGGGAGACACCGGGGAGCTGTTTTTT. Translation gives CASSPSEGDTGELFF.